This entry lists 29 T cell receptor beta chains sequenced from one sample in a study of blood T cells in healthy people across ages. Using a J-beta primer mix together with a sample-barcoded 5' primer, a second PCR was run for roughly 7 to 12 cycles. Via MiXCR, TCRdb re-called the 5' RACE reads, giving one row per CDR3 protein. The sample records approximately 1,700,000 distinct CDR3 sequences, around 42% being singletons. Sequencing was carried out using blood. The receptors stem from a human donor in good health.

V gene TRBV6-5 combines with J gene TRBJ1-6; the D gene is possibly TRBD1 (5 bases). Trimming shortened V by 0 bases and J by 10 bases, and 16 bases separated the two germline ends. This CDR3 is built from 16 residues. Looked up from germline, CDR1 is MNHEY and CDR2 is SVGAGI. This CDR3 reads CASSYSRGAVGSPLHF. In DNA form, the CDR3 reads TGTGCCAGCAGTTACTCGAGAGGGGCCGTGGGGTCACCCCTCCACTTT.

V and J are TRBV5-1 and TRBJ2-2; D perhaps matches TRBD2 (5 bases). The length of the CDR3 is 15 residues. CDR1 is SGHRS, CDR2 YFSETQ, per germline. With 6 bases removed from V and 4 bases from J, the gap between germline ends came to 16 bases. The CDR3, as DNA: TGCGCCAGCAACCCCGGGGTAGGACCCACCGGGGAGCTGTTTTTT. Protein sequence: CASNPGVGPTGELFF.

This chain connects TRBV6-1 to TRBJ2-1; 10 positions agree with TRBD2. The V segment lost 1 base and the J segment 3 bases; nucleotides outside the gene matches: 6. Germline CDR1 and CDR2: MNHNS and SASEGT. This CDR3 contains 17 residues. The CDR3 reads CASSEGIGLAVYNEQFF. Here the CDR3 DNA reads TGTGCCAGCAGTGAAGGGATAGGACTAGCGGTCTACAATGAGCAGTTCTTC.

The chain combines TRBV20-1 with TRBJ1-3; D gene uncertain. Germline CDR1 DFQATT, CDR2 SNEGSKA (reference sequence). The length of the CDR3 is 14 residues. V was cut by 0 bases and J by 0 bases, with 6 bases left in between. The CDR3 region has the DNA TGCAGTGCTAGAGAACAGAACTCTGGAAACACCATATATTTT. It yields the protein CSAREQNSGNTIYF.

This clonotype has at least ten counts. The V call is TRBV29-1, the J call TRBJ1-2, with D maybe TRBD1 (6 bases). The V and J ends lost 1 base and 4 bases respectively, with 16 bases between them. The CDR3 runs 15 residues. The germline gives CDR1 SQVTM, CDR2 ANQGSEA. CDR3 nucleotide sequence: TGCAGCGTTGAAGTTCGTCAGGGAGGGGGCTATGGCTACACCTTC. Encoded protein: CSVEVRQGGGYGYTF.

This clonotype was counted only a few times. The chain joins TRBV12-3 or TRBV12-4 to TRBJ1-5; D call uncertain. CDR3 length: 15 residues. With 0 bases removed from V and 2 bases from J, the gap between germline ends came to 8 bases. The CDR3 protein is CASSLAAGRNQPQHF. DNA of the CDR3: TGTGCCAGCAGTTTAGCGGCAGGCCGCAATCAGCCCCAGCATTTT.

This clonotype was observed a handful of times. The genes are TRBV7-2 and TRBJ1-2; no clear D gene. Germline lookup yields CDR1 SGHTA and CDR2 FQGNSA. The CDR3 extends over 15 amino acids. V lost 5 bases and J lost 4, with 17 bases in between. CDR3 region: CASSHLSTAGYGYTF. DNA of the CDR3: TGTGCCAGCAGCCACCTGTCGACGGCAGGCTATGGCTACACCTTC.

This clonotype was picked up a small number of times. The CDR3 is CASSLRQGMDEQYF. The CDR3 nucleotides are TGTGCCAGCAGTTTACGGCAGGGGATGGACGAGCAGTACTTC. The chain links TRBV12-3 or TRBV12-4 to TRBJ2-4; D may be TRBD1 (6 bases). The J call may be in error: the DNA end matches TRBJ2-7 better. The CDR3 totals 14 residues.

On this clonotype itself: Compared with germline, one end of the junction differs, possibly owing to a read error. V usage is TRBV10-3 and J usage is TRBJ2-1; 11 bases agree with TRBD2. Per germline, CDR1 ENHRY and CDR2 SYGVKD. The CDR3 extends over 17 amino acids. CDR3 bases: TGTGCCATCGGTGAGCCTGTTAGCGGGGGGGCCAACAATGAGCAGTTCTTC. This codes for CAIGEPVSGGANNEQFF.

The V call is TRBV10-3, the J call TRBJ2-1; D perhaps matches TRBD2 (6 bases). Germline CDR1 ENHRY, CDR2 SYGVKD. Trimming pared 3 bases from V and 8 bases from J, leaving 14 bases between. The CDR3 totals 14 residues. Here the CDR3 DNA reads TGTGCCATCAGTGATCGGCTAGCGAGGCATGAGCAGTTCTTC. Its protein product is CAISDRLARHEQFF.

This chain joins TRBV25-1 and TRBJ1-1; 7 bases line up with TRBD1. The ends lost 1 base at V and 5 bases at J; junction bases unmatched: 4. Per the germline V gene, CDR1 is MGHDK and CDR2 is SYGVNS. The CDR3 loop spans 14 amino acids. The chain's CDR3 is CASSEFAGGTEAFF. The CDR3 nucleotides are TGTGCCAGCAGTGAATTCGCAGGGGGGACTGAAGCTTTCTTT.

This clonotype came up a few times. The rearrangement uses TRBV5-1 and TRBJ2-7; perhaps TRBD1 as D (5 bases). V shed 5 bases and J shed 2 bases, with 11 bases lying between them. The V gene's germline CDR1 is SGHRS and CDR2 YFSETQ. The CDR3 runs 13 residues. The CDR3 region has the DNA TGCGCCAGCAGACAGGACGGCGCCTACGAGCAGTACTTC. Its translation: CASRQDGAYEQYF.

The V and J genes are TRBV7-2 and TRBJ2-3, with 13 bases lining up with TRBD2. Looked up from germline, CDR1 is SGHTA and CDR2 is FQGNSA. CDR3 size: 20 residues. The ends lost 4 bases at V and 0 bases at J; junction bases unmatched: 13. The CDR3 DNA is TGTGCCAGCAGCTCCCCCCCACTAGCGGGGGGGCCTAAAAGCACAGATACGCAGTATTTT. It is translated as CASSSPPLAGGPKSTDTQYF.

The V and J genes are TRBV29-1 and TRBJ2-1, with D perhaps TRBD1 (5 bases). Germline CDR1 is SQVTM and CDR2 is ANQGSEA. CDR3 size: 13 residues. Trimming removed 2 bases at V and 5 bases at J, with 10 bases between. DNA of the CDR3: TGCAGCGTTGAAATGACAGCCAACAATGAGCAGTTCTTC. It is translated as CSVEMTANNEQFF.

This chain uses TRBV20-1 with TRBJ2-4, with a weak D call TRBD2 (5 bases). With the DNA end fitting TRBJ2-7 better, the J assignment may be wrong. This CDR3 spans 16 amino acids. The germline gives CDR1 DFQATT, CDR2 SNEGSKA (reference sequence). CDR3 loop: CSARTATPSNSYEQYF. The CDR3 region has the DNA TGCAGTGCTAGGACCGCTACTCCTAGCAACTCTTACGAGCAGTACTTC.

This rearrangement joins TRBV29-1 to TRBJ2-7; weak D call: TRBD1 (5 bases). The germline V gene encodes CDR1 SQVTM and CDR2 ANQGSEA. This CDR3 spans 18 amino acids. Trimming pared 0 bases from V and 0 bases from J, leaving 21 bases between. CDR3 loop: CSVEDRTGSSSSSYEQYF. DNA for the CDR3: TGCAGCGTTGAAGATCGTACAGGAAGCTCGTCTAGCTCCTACGAGCAGTACTTC.

The sample holds a few counts of this clonotype. The V and J genes are TRBV5-4 and TRBJ1-6, with 9 nucleotides matching TRBD1. Germline V CDR1 and CDR2: SGHNT, YYREEE (reference sequence). The CDR3 contains 15 residues. V dropped 3 bases and J dropped 7; count of bases not matched to a gene: 5. CDR3 bases: TGTGCCAGCAGCTCGCAGGACAGGGGAAATTCACCCCTCCACTTT. Protein product: CASSSQDRGNSPLHF.

This chain uses TRBV11-3 with TRBJ2-1, with D perhaps being TRBD1 or TRBD2 (5 bases each). This CDR3 region has 16 residues. Germline values: CDR1 SGHNT, CDR2 YENEEA. V was shortened by 5 bases and J by 1 base, with 15 bases between the two germline ends. The CDR3 is CASSLEGDVSYNEQFF. DNA of the CDR3: TGTGCCAGCAGCCTGGAAGGGGACGTATCCTACAATGAGCAGTTCTTC.

Notes on this clonotype: Being one base from a much bigger clone, this may be a read error. The chain couples TRBV29-1 to TRBJ2-7, with TRBD1 matching over 7 bases. Germline V gene sequence: CDR1 SQVTM, CDR2 ANQGSEA. This CDR3 has 12 residues. The CDR3, as DNA: TGCAGCGTGGAGACAGGGCCCTACAAGCAGTACTTC. This gives the protein CSVETGPYKQYF.

The chain has TRBV20-1 and TRBJ2-5, with a tentative D call TRBD2 (5 bases). The J call could be wrong; TRBJ2-7 is a better fit for the DNA end. Germline V CDR1 and CDR2: DFQATT, SNEGSKA (reference sequence). CDR3 length equals 13 residues. CDR3 loop: CSALTREGNEQYF. The CDR3 coding sequence is TGCAGTGCCTTAACTAGAGAGGGCAACGAGCAGTACTTC.

This sequence joins TRBV20-1 and TRBJ2-2; D may be TRBD2 (6 bases). The CDR3 has 13 amino acids. Germline loops: CDR1 DFQATT, CDR2 SNEGSKA (reference sequence). The CDR3 sequence is CPPGVGWPGELFF. The CDR3 DNA reads as TGCCCCCCGGGGGTCGGCTGGCCCGGGGAGCTGTTTTTT.

About this clonotype: An end of the junction does not agree with germline; a read error may underlie this. This chain uses TRBV6-5 with TRBJ1-1, with D tentatively TRBD1 (5 bases). The CDR3 spans 12 residues. The germline V gene encodes CDR1 MNHEY and CDR2 SVGAGI. The CDR3: CAGSQGFTEAFF. CDR3 sequence (DNA): TGTGCCGGCAGTCAGGGTTTTACTGAAGCTTTCTTT.

CDR3 in amino acids: CASSLALGQGVNEQFF. The CDR3 DNA sequence: TGTGCCAGCAGCTTAGCCCTCGGACAGGGGGTAAATGAGCAGTTCTTC. The J gene is TRBJ2-1, the V gene TRBV7-2, with 10 bases that match TRBD1. There are 16 residues in the CDR3. V was pared by 0 bases and J by 7 bases, with 6 bases of the junction left unmatched. Germline V gene sequence: CDR1 SGHTA, CDR2 FQGNSA.

The chain has TRBV24-1 and TRBJ2-3; D gene ambiguous. Germline CDR1 reads KGHDR; CDR2 reads SFDVKD. V lost 1 base and J lost 0, with 4 bases in between. The CDR3 is 14 amino acids. The CDR3, as DNA: TGTGCCACCAGTGATTTTCAAAGCACAGATACGCAGTATTTT. This gives the protein CATSDFQSTDTQYF.

This clonotype was counted a few times. This chain connects TRBV4-3 to TRBJ1-2; no firm D call. Per germline, CDR1 LGHNA and CDR2 YSLEER. The CDR3 runs 17 residues. Trimming shortened V by 5 bases and J by 2 bases, and 21 bases separated the two germline ends. DNA of the CDR3: TGCGCCAGCAGCTCACAACACGGGAAGTCTTTGAACTATGGCTACACCTTC. This gives the protein CASSSQHGKSLNYGYTF.

This clonotype has a handful of counts. For the CDR3, the DNA is TGTGCCAGCAGTCCGCGGGACAGCTTCACTGAAGCTTTCTTT. Amino acids: CASSPRDSFTEAFF. The rearrangement links TRBV12-3 or TRBV12-4 to TRBJ1-1, with 7 nucleotides matching TRBD1. The junction had 7 bases not matched to a gene; V was cut back by 5 bases and J by 4 bases. This CDR3 is built from 14 residues.

This clonotype showed up just a few times. The chain is built from TRBV7-2 and TRBJ2-3; D may be TRBD1 (6 bases). Trimming left V 7 bases short and J 5 bases short, with 19 bases between. The CDR3 length is 15 residues. The germline gives CDR1 SGHTA, CDR2 FQGNSA. CDR3 in DNA: TGTGCCAGCACCCAACCCCCAAGGGGGAAAGATACGCAGTATTTT. Translation gives CASTQPPRGKDTQYF.

V and J are TRBV4-3 and TRBJ1-5; D call uncertain. V was trimmed by 0 bases and J by 2 bases, leaving 14 bases between them. The CDR3 extends over 17 amino acids. Germline loops: CDR1 LGHNA, CDR2 YSLEER. The DNA for the CDR3 is TGCGCCAGCAGCCAAGAAGCCGGGATTATAGGCAATCAGCCCCAGCATTTT. This gives the protein CASSQEAGIIGNQPQHF.

CDR3 bases: TGCGCCAGCCGGACGCAGAGCTCCTACAATGAGCAGTTCTTC. It encodes CASRTQSSYNEQFF. The V and J genes are TRBV5-1 and TRBJ2-1; D gene unclear. The CDR3 has 14 amino acids. Germline CDR1 reads SGHRS; CDR2 reads YFSETQ. V lost 7 bases and J lost 0, with 11 bases in between.